These 27 T cell receptor beta chains were sequenced from one sample in a study of T cells in women clearing cervical HPV infection. This table comes from immunoSEQ multiplex PCR, and its TCRdb copy is limited to in-frame clones, with some not included. The table lists more than 40,000 clones. The sequencing input was blood buffy coat. These receptors were obtained from a woman aged 18-69 years with a cervical HPV16 infection that either progressed to CIN3+ or cleared (not recorded which).

As to this clone: The read stops 3 residues short of the end of the CDR3; the missing end is completed from the germline J gene. The rearrangement joins TRBV5-1 to TRBJ2-2; maybe TRBD1 (6 bases). The germline V gene has CDR1 SGHRS and CDR2 YFSETQ. CDR3 length: 14 residues. V shed 1 base and J shed 4 bases, with 8 bases lying between them. CDR3 DNA, as far as it was read: TGCGCCAGCAGCTTGACAGGGAGCACCGGGGAG. This codes for CASSLTGSTGE. The whole CDR3 protein reads CASSLTGSTGELFF.

Concerning this clone itself: The DNA ends 3 residues before the CDR3 does, and the rest of the CDR3 is filled in from the germline J gene. The sample has other DNA sequences that encode this CDR3 too. The chain links TRBV6-4 to TRBJ2-3, with a weak D call TRBD2 (6 bases). Between the trimmed V and J ends, which lost 0 bases and 6 bases, there was a span of 10 bases. CDR1 and CDR2 (germline): MRHNA, SNTAGT. The CDR3 covers 14 residues. The CDR3 sequence: CASSDSRGGDTQYF. CDR3 DNA (partial): TGTGCCAGCAGTGACTCGAGGGGAGGTGATACG.

A remark on this clone: The DNA ends 3 residues before the CDR3 does, and the rest of the CDR3 is filled in from the germline J gene. The chain has TRBV28 and TRBJ2-4; 11 bases are a match to TRBD2. The germline gives CDR1 MDHEN, CDR2 SYDVKM. The CDR3 contains 15 residues. V gave up 3 bases and J gave up 6 bases; unmatched junction bases: 4. This CDR3 is CASSLLAGGTNIQYF. The sequenced CDR3 bases are TGTGCCAGCAGTTTGTTAGCGGGGGGGACAAACATT.

For this clone: Sequencing ends 3 residues short of the CDR3 end; the germline J gene provides the rest. The chain has TRBV5-1 and TRBJ2-1; no firm D call. V dropped 0 bases and J dropped 6 bases, with 10 bases sitting between them. The CDR3 runs to 14 residues. Looked up from germline, CDR1 is SGHRS and CDR2 is YFSETQ. The covered CDR3 bases are TGCGCCAGCAGCTTGGCCTTAGCTGTCAATGAG. Translating gives CASSLALAVNE. The full CDR3 reads CASSLALAVNEQFF. Full variable domain (missing parts from reference TRBV5-1 and TRBJ2-1): KAGVTQTPRYLIKTRGQQVTLSCSPISGHRSVSWYQQTPGQGLQFLFEYFSETQRNKGNFPGRFSGRQFSNSRSEMNVSTLELGDSALYLCASSLALAVNEQFFGPGTRLTVL.

Concerning this clone itself: The read finishes 3 residues shy of the CDR3 end, and the germline J gene is used to complete it. The chain combines TRBV19 with TRBJ1-1; D gene unclear. Per the germline V gene, CDR1 is LNHDA and CDR2 is SQIVND (reference sequence). The CDR3 totals 9 residues. CDR3 DNA, as far as it was read: TGTGCCACCAAACAAGAA. It codes for CATKQE. The complete CDR3 reads CATKQEAFF. Based on the CDR3 plus reference TRBV19 and TRBJ1-1, the full variable domain is DGGITQSPKYLFRKEGQNVTLSCEQNLNHDAMYWYRQDPGQGLRLIYYSQIVNDFQKGDIAEGYSVSREKKESFPLTVTSAQKNPTAFYLCATKQEAFFGQGTRLTVV.

To note about this clone: The CDR3 end falls 3 residues outside the read, so it is completed with the germline J gene. The chain carries TRBV2 and TRBJ1-2, with D possibly being TRBD1 (5 bases). The CDR3 runs to 14 residues. The germline CDR1 and CDR2 sequences are SNHLY and FYNNEI. Here the CDR3 reads CARTAGTSNYDYTF. CDR3 bases read: TGTGCCAGAACGGCAGGGACTAGCAACTACGAC.

In regard to this clone: The CDR3 end is not reached by the read, which stops 3 residues before it; the germline J gene fills it in. This chain links TRBV5-1 with TRBJ1-1, with TRBD1 matching 7 bases. The CDR3 spans 12 residues. The V gene's germline CDR1 is SGHRS and CDR2 YFSETQ. The CDR3 region is CASSPYRGEAFF. The sequenced CDR3 bases are TGCGCCAGCAGCCCGTACAGGGGCGAA.

Regarding this clone: The sequenced fragment ends 3 residues before the CDR3 boundary, so the rest is inferred from the germline J gene. V usage is TRBV7-2 and J usage is TRBJ2-3, with TRBD1 matching 9 bases. J gave up 5 bases and V 4 bases, and 7 bases lay outside the gene matches. CDR3 length equals 15 residues. Germline CDR1 reads SGHTA; CDR2 reads FQGNSA. The CDR3 DNA, read in part, is TGTGCCAGCAGCTCATTACAGGGGGCAAGAGATACG. Translated, it gives CASSSLQGARDT. The whole CDR3 protein is CASSSLQGARDTQYF.

As regards this clone: The CDR3 is cut off 3 residues early in the read; its end comes from the germline J gene. The chain has TRBV6-1 and TRBJ2-1, with unresolved D. V lost 4 bases and J lost 4, with 8 bases in between. CDR3 length: 13 residues. Germline loops: CDR1 MNHNS, CDR2 SASEGT. Partial CDR3 DNA: TGTGCCAGCAGTGCTTTTCAGTACAATGAG. Protein product: CASSAFQYNE. The whole CDR3 region reads CASSAFQYNEQFF.

A word on this clone: The read terminates 3 residues ahead of where the CDR3 ends, so the germline J gene completes it. V gene TRBV18 combines with J gene TRBJ2-3; 8 positions match TRBD2. With V trimmed by 3 bases and J by 3 bases, 8 bases remained unmatched. The CDR3 spans 16 residues. Germline assignment: CDR1 KGHSH and CDR2 LQKENI. The CDR3 DNA, read in part, is TGTGCCAGCTCACCGGCCGGGACTAGGTCAACAGATACG. It translates to CASSPAGTRSTDT. The whole CDR3 protein is CASSPAGTRSTDTQYF.

This chain's CDR3 is CSARRGGPPNEQFF. The part of the CDR3 DNA that was read is TGCAGTGCTAGACGGGGGGGCCCTCCCAATGAG. This chain links TRBV20-1 with TRBJ2-1; TRBD2 matches 8 bases. The read ends 3 residues early relative to the CDR3; the germline J gene fills the gap. There are 14 residues in the CDR3. Germline V gene sequence: CDR1 DFQATT, CDR2 SNEGSKA (reference sequence). V dropped 2 bases and J dropped 6; count of bases not matched to a gene: 6.

This clone is called medium-sized based on its frequency. The observed sequence ends 3 residues before the CDR3 terminus, with the missing tail filled in from the germline J gene. The gene calls are TRBV4-2 and TRBJ2-4; a possible D gene is TRBD2 (6 bases). The V gene's germline CDR1 is LGHNA and CDR2 YNFKEQ. The length of the CDR3 is 21 residues. V was pared by 4 bases and J by 2 bases, with 30 bases between. The CDR3 loop reads CASSPRGRDNLSVGPKNIQYF. The CDR3 DNA, read in part, is TGTGCCAGCAGCCCGCGGGGTCGAGACAACCTTTCCGTTGGGCCCAAAAACATT.

As concerns this clone: The read ends 3 residues early relative to the CDR3; the germline J gene fills the gap. This rearrangement joins TRBV25-1 to TRBJ1-3; D is possibly TRBD1 (5 bases). The CDR3 extends over 13 amino acids. Germline CDR1 and CDR2: MGHDK and SYGVNS. V was cut by 10 bases and J by 4 bases, with 14 bases left in between. The covered CDR3 bases are TGTGCCACCCGACGGGACTTCGGAAACACC. It specifies CATRRDFGNT. The entire CDR3 reads CATRRDFGNTIYF.

In regard to this clone: The observed sequence ends 3 residues before the CDR3 terminus, with the missing tail filled in from the germline J gene. The chain couples TRBV6-2 or TRBV6-3 to TRBJ2-7; 8 bases are shared with TRBD2. This CDR3 contains 15 residues. V gave up 7 bases and J gave up 3 bases; unmatched junction bases: 11. Germline lookup yields CDR1 MNHEY and CDR2 SVGEGT. The CDR3 spells CASKTGRGDLYEQYF. CDR3 DNA (partial): TGTGCCAGCAAGACGGGGCGGGGGGACCTCTACGAG.

The CDR3 loop reads CASFQTGPNTGELFF. The CDR3 bases that were read are TGTGCCAGCTTTCAGACAGGGCCCAACACCGGGGAG. The rearrangement joins TRBV7-9 to TRBJ2-2, with TRBD1 identical over 7 bases. With the read ending 3 residues before the CDR3 end, the germline J gene is used to fill in that end. The CDR3 is 15 amino acids. The V segment lost 8 bases and the J segment 2 bases; nucleotides outside the gene matches: 8. Germline values: CDR1 SEHNR, CDR2 FQNEAQ (reference sequence). The full variable domain, completed using reference TRBV7-9 and TRBJ2-2, is DTGVSQNPRHKITKRGQNVTFRCDPISEHNRLYWYRQTLGQGPEFLTYFQNEAQLEKSRLLSDRFSAERPKGSFSTLEIQRTEQGDSAMYLCASFQTGPNTGELFFGEGSRLTVL.

Regarding this clone: The CDR3 goes on 3 residues after the read ends, and that part is filled in from the germline J gene. V is TRBV18 and J is TRBJ2-3; 10 positions agree with TRBD2. Germline V lookup: CDR1 KGHSH, CDR2 LQKENI. The CDR3 loop spans 16 amino acids. The covered CDR3 bases are TGTGCCAGCTCACTTAAGCCTAGCGGGGGTCAAGAGACG. It specifies CASSLKPSGGQET. The CDR3 as a whole reads CASSLKPSGGQETQYF.

To note about this clone: The read ends 3 residues shy of where the CDR3 ends; the end is completed using the germline J gene. The chain combines TRBV20-1 with TRBJ1-4; 10 positions agree with TRBD1. With 0 bases clipped from V and 2 bases from J, the junction kept 6 bases outside the gene matches. Germline V lookup: CDR1 DFQATT, CDR2 SNEGSKA (reference sequence). The CDR3 extends over 17 amino acids. The sequenced CDR3 bases are TGCAGTGCTAGAGAGACAGGGGGCGTGATGACTAATGAAAAA. It encodes CSARETGGVMTNEK. Given in full, the CDR3 is CSARETGGVMTNEKLFF.

Regarding this clone: The read ends 3 residues before the CDR3 terminus; that terminus is restored from the germline J gene. The chain carries TRBV7-9 and TRBJ2-2, with 9 bases aligning to TRBD1. The germline V gene encodes CDR1 SEHNR and CDR2 FQNEAQ (reference sequence). CDR3 length: 15 amino acids. The CDR3 DNA, read in part, is TGTGCCAGCAGCCAACGGGACAGGGTATATTCACCG. The encoded protein is CASSQRDRVYSP. The whole CDR3 is CASSQRDRVYSPLFF.

Concerning this clone itself: The read ends 3 residues before the CDR3 terminus; that terminus is restored from the germline J gene. V and J are TRBV4-1 and TRBJ1-6, with D perhaps TRBD1 (5 bases). From germline, CDR1 is MGHRA and CDR2 YSYEKL. The CDR3 has 16 amino acids. Trimming stripped 0 bases from V and 9 bases from J, with 15 bases between. The CDR3 bases that were read are TGCGCCAGCAGCCAAGAGGCTGGGGCGGAGGCTTCACCC. This sequence encodes CASSQEAGAEASP. The whole CDR3 protein is CASSQEAGAEASPLHF.

To note about this clone: The missing CDR3 end, 3 residues past where the read stops, is filled in from the germline J gene. The chain couples TRBV28 to TRBJ1-5, with unresolved D. CDR3 length: 14 residues. Germline lookup yields CDR1 MDHEN and CDR2 SYDVKM. V lost 7 bases, J lost 3 bases, and 13 bases lay in between. This CDR3 is CASNPGPNNQPQHF. The part of the CDR3 DNA that was read is TGTGCCAGCAACCCCGGTCCGAACAATCAGCCC. Variable domain in full (rest from reference TRBV28 and TRBJ1-5): DVKVTQSSRYLVKRTGEKVFLECVQDMDHENMFWYRQDPGLGLRLIYFSYDVKMKEKGDIPEGYSVSREKKERFSLILESASTNQTSMYLCASNPGPNNQPQHFGDGTRLSIL.

The sequenced part of the CDR3 DNA is TGTGCCAGCAGTCCTACCGGGACAGGGGGCCGGAATTCACCG. Residues: CASSPTGTGGRNSP. The whole CDR3 protein is CASSPTGTGGRNSPLFF. The gene calls are TRBV6-7 and TRBJ2-2, with 12 nucleotides matching TRBD1. The read ends 3 residues early relative to the CDR3; the germline J gene fills the gap. TRBV6-7 is placed among ORFs of uncertain function. The CDR3 totals 17 residues.

On this clone itself: The CDR3 goes on 3 residues after the read ends, and that part is filled in from the germline J gene. This chain links TRBV9 with TRBJ1-3, with D possibly being TRBD1 (5 bases). Germline assignment: CDR1 SGDLS and CDR2 YYNGEE. V was pared by 0 bases and J by 1 base, with 11 bases between. The length of the CDR3 is 16 residues. The covered CDR3 bases are TGTGCCAGCAGCGTAGTGCAGGGCTGGTCTGGAAACACC. Protein sequence: CASSVVQGWSGNT. The complete CDR3 reads CASSVVQGWSGNTIYF.

A word on this clone: The CDR3 is cut off 3 residues early in the read; its end comes from the germline J gene. The sample carries other DNA sequences with the same CDR3. V usage is TRBV2 and J usage is TRBJ2-4, with D uncertain. This CDR3 spans 15 amino acids. Germline CDR1 reads SNHLY; CDR2 reads FYNNEI. Deletions cut 4 bases from V and 0 bases from J, with 10 bases between. The CDR3 spells CASSGVRLAKNIQYF. The covered CDR3 bases are TGTGCCAGCAGTGGGGTGAGACTAGCCAAAAACATT. Supplemented by reference TRBV2 and TRBJ2-4, the full variable domain reads EPEVTQTPSHQVTQMGQEVILRCVPISNHLYFYWYRQILGQKVEFLVSFYNNEISEKSEIFDDQFSVERPDGSNFTLKIRSTKLEDSAMYFCASSGVRLAKNIQYFGAGTRLSVL.

CDR3 protein: CASSFGEYYEQYF. CDR3 DNA (partial): TGTGCCAGCAGTTTCGGGGAGTACTACGAG. The J gene is TRBJ2-7, the V gene TRBV28; D is possibly TRBD2 (5 bases). The read finishes 3 residues shy of the CDR3 end, and the germline J gene is used to complete it. The V gene's germline CDR1 is MDHEN and CDR2 SYDVKM. The CDR3 is 13 residues long. V was clipped by 3 bases and J by 3 bases, with 9 bases between them.

Comments on this clone: The CDR3 goes on 3 residues after the read ends, and that part is filled in from the germline J gene. The chain couples TRBV6-2 or TRBV6-3 to TRBJ2-7; D remains ambiguous. With 6 bases removed from V and 3 bases from J, the gap between germline ends came to 6 bases. The CDR3 extends over 11 amino acids. CDR1 is MNHEY and CDR2 is SVGEGT in the germline V gene. The DNA read from the CDR3 is TGTGCCAGCAGCGTTAACTACGAG. Protein product: CASSVNYE. The whole CDR3 region reads CASSVNYEQYF.

On this clone itself: The sequence runs out 3 residues before the end of the CDR3; the remainder is reconstructed from the germline J gene. This chain joins TRBV10-3 and TRBJ2-2; TRBD1 agrees at 7 bases. The CDR3 runs to 14 residues. Germline CDR1 and CDR2: ENHRY and SYGVKD. The CDR3 loop is CAISTGTDNSPLFF. Incomplete CDR3 DNA: TGTGCCATCAGCACCGGGACAGATAATTCACCG.

A word on this clone: The DNA ends 3 residues before the CDR3 does, and the rest of the CDR3 is filled in from the germline J gene. V gene TRBV11-2 combines with J gene TRBJ2-2; D may be TRBD1 (5 bases). Trimming removed 0 bases from V and 6 bases from J, with 11 bases in between. Germline CDR1 and CDR2: SGHAT and FQNNGV. This CDR3 comprises 15 residues. This CDR3 is CASSLEGPRPGELFF. CDR3 bases read: TGTGCCAGCAGCTTAGAGGGGCCCCGCCCCGGGGAG.